This T cell receptor (beta chain) was observed in a study of identical twins. Study outcomes and limitations: Zero-insertion analyses were open to partial confounding by invariant MAIT and iNKT cells. The study found that models underestimated out-of-frame TCR alpha sharing in monozygotic twins. Conclusions rested on cross-sectional statistics rather than following the same donors.

Via MiXCR, TCRdb re-called the 5' RACE reads, giving one row per CDR3 protein. The table has around 490,000 distinct CDR3 sequences, 20% to 25% seen once; the top ten hold approximately 0.52%. As concerns this clonotype: The antigen is undetermined.

The CDR3 runs to 19 residues. Losses at the gene ends were 5 bases for V and 3 bases for J; bases not matched to a gene: 14. Germline loops: CDR1 SGHAT, CDR2 FQNNGV. The same data also went into a second study, on yellow fever vaccine responses in identical twins. As that study records: The authors reported partly convergent, partly personalized vaccine responses in identical twins.

The J gene is TRBJ2-1, the V gene TRBV11-2, with TRBD2 identical over 12 bases. The clonotype was recovered from a woman aged 18-30 years in good health. The material sequenced was CD4+ T cells sorted from blood. CDR3 DNA: TGTGCCAGCAGCCACCCACCCGCTAGCGGGGGGGCTTTCTACAATGAGCAGTTCTTC. Protein sequence: CASSHPPASGGAFYNEQFF.